The 14 T cell receptor beta chains below all came from one sample that was sequenced in a study of blood T cell repertoires in COVID-19. Sequencing was performed with immunoSEQ multiplex PCR; in TCRdb, only in-frame clones are kept and a portion is missing. This repertoire shows 80,000 to 95,000 clones, approximately 88% found once; its top ten account for roughly 3.5%. Input material: peripheral blood. Receptor source: a woman between 65 and 79 years old with acute or convalescent COVID-19.

Only one count was recorded for this clone. The genes are TRBV4-1 and TRBJ2-3; 7 nucleotides agree with TRBD2. Germline values: CDR1 MGHRA, CDR2 YSYEKL. The J segment lost 0 bases and the V segment lost 2 bases, leaving 2 bases of the junction unmatched. The CDR3 consists of 15 residues. The CDR3 is CASSQRLASTDTQYF. DNA of the CDR3: TGCGCCAGCAGCCAACGACTAGCTAGCACAGATACGCAGTATTTT.

This chain connects TRBV28 to TRBJ1-3; a possible D gene is TRBD1 (5 bases). V was clipped by 8 bases and J by 3 bases, with 14 bases between them. The germline V gene has CDR1 MDHEN and CDR2 SYDVKM. This CDR3 has 14 amino acids. DNA for the CDR3: TGTGCCAGCCATTCCCGCGGGGGTGGAAACACCATATATTTT. Its protein is CASHSRGGGNTIYF.

The rearrangement joins TRBV7-9 to TRBJ1-5; unclear D gene. Trimming pared 5 bases from V and 2 bases from J, leaving 10 bases between. This CDR3 comprises 14 residues. The V gene's germline CDR1 is SEHNR and CDR2 FQNEAQ (reference sequence). CDR3: CASSPSRGNQPQHF. The CDR3 DNA follows: TGTGCCAGCAGCCCCAGCCGGGGCAATCAGCCCCAGCATTTT.

The chain joins TRBV3-1 (or the pseudogene TRBV3-2) to TRBJ1-6; D possibly corresponds to TRBD1 (6 bases). The germline gives CDR1 LGHDT, CDR2 YNNKEL (reference sequence). The length of the CDR3 is 14 residues. Between the trimmed V and J ends, which lost 0 bases and 11 bases, there was a span of 11 bases. The CDR3 sequence is CASSQDPGAPPLHF. Written as DNA, the CDR3 is TGTGCCAGCAGCCAAGATCCAGGGGCCCCACCCCTCCACTTT.

CDR3 amino acids: CASSGAGGPMDIQYF. The DNA of the CDR3 is TGTGCCAGTAGTGGAGCGGGAGGGCCAATGGACATTCAGTACTTC. This chain joins TRBV19 and TRBJ2-4; the match to TRBD2 covers 10 bases. Germline trimming cut 5 bases from V and 8 bases from J; bases unmatched to any gene: 9. Germline loops: CDR1 LNHDA, CDR2 SQIVND (reference sequence). The CDR3 has 15 residues.

V usage is TRBV5-1 and J usage is TRBJ1-2; 9 positions match TRBD1. The germline gives CDR1 SGHRS, CDR2 YFSETQ. Unmatched junction bases numbered 10, after V lost 0 bases and J lost 7 bases. The CDR3 totals 16 residues. This CDR3 reads CASSLAGTGPGGGYTF. The CDR3 DNA follows: TGCGCCAGCAGCTTGGCGGGGACAGGGCCAGGGGGTGGCTACACCTTC.

The gene calls are TRBV10-3 and TRBJ1-2; a weak D match, TRBD1 (5 bases). The CDR3 covers 12 residues. CDR1 and CDR2 (germline): ENHRY, SYGVKD. Trimming left V 3 bases short and J 4 bases short, with 6 bases between. CDR3 residues: CAISDQGYGYTF. Written as DNA, the CDR3 is TGTGCCATCAGTGATCAGGGCTATGGCTACACCTTC.

The chain employs TRBV3-1 (or the pseudogene TRBV3-2) and TRBJ1-2; 8 bases map to TRBD1. The CDR3 has 14 amino acids. After removal of 3 bases from V and 4 bases from J, the junction contained 4 bases not matched to a gene. Germline V lookup: CDR1 LGHDT, CDR2 YNNKEL (reference sequence). The CDR3 here is CASSQETGVYGYTF. CDR3 coding DNA: TGTGCCAGCAGCCAGGAGACAGGGGTCTATGGCTACACCTTC.

This clone was seen a few times. The CDR3 DNA reads TGCGCCAGCAGCCACGGACAGGAGGATGAAAAACTGTTTTTT. Its translation: CASSHGQEDEKLFF. V and J are TRBV5-1 and TRBJ1-4, with 7 bases fitting TRBD1. Germline V gene lookup returns CDR1 SGHRS and CDR2 YFSETQ. With V trimmed by 4 bases and J by 6 bases, 6 bases remained unmatched. This CDR3 region has 14 residues.

The rearrangement uses TRBV7-9 and TRBJ1-2; D possibly corresponds to TRBD1 (6 bases). The germline CDR1 and CDR2 sequences are SEHNR and FQNEAQ (reference sequence). The CDR3 is 14 amino acids. Trimming cost V 2 bases and J 4 bases, with 11 bases left between them. The CDR3 nucleotides are TGTGCCAGCAGCTTACAACAGGGCATCTATGGCTACACCTTC. Protein: CASSLQQGIYGYTF. Variable domain in full (rest from reference TRBV7-9 and TRBJ1-2): DTGVSQNPRHKITKRGQNVTFRCDPISEHNRLYWYRQTLGQGPEFLTYFQNEAQLEKSRLLSDRFSAERPKGSFSTLEIQRTEQGDSAMYLCASSLQQGIYGYTFGSGTRLTVV.

The V and J genes are TRBV6-2 or TRBV6-3 and TRBJ2-7; 7 nucleotides line up with TRBD1. In germline, CDR1 is MNHEY, CDR2 SVGEGT. The CDR3 contains 13 residues. The V and J ends lost 2 bases and 3 bases, in that order; junction bases with no gene match: 1. The CDR3, as DNA: TGTGCCAGCAGTTACCACAGGGGCTACGAGCAGTACGTC. Protein: CASSYHRGYEQYV.

The genes are TRBV5-1 and TRBJ1-1; D unclear. V was pared by 6 bases and J by 3 bases, with 12 bases between. Germline V gene lookup returns CDR1 SGHRS and CDR2 YFSETQ. This CDR3 region has 13 residues. CDR3 in amino acids: CASKPERDTEAFF. CDR3 bases: TGCGCCAGCAAACCAGAACGGGACACTGAAGCTTTCTTT.

This rearrangement joins TRBV19 to TRBJ1-1; D may be TRBD1 (6 bases). Trimming removed 5 bases at V and 1 base at J, with 14 bases between. Germline V gene lookup returns CDR1 LNHDA and CDR2 SQIVND (reference sequence). The CDR3 consists of 15 residues. CDR3 in DNA: TGTGCCAGTAGTTCCCAGGACAGAAAGAACACTGAAGCTTTCTTT. It yields the protein CASSSQDRKNTEAFF.

V is TRBV27 and J is TRBJ1-4, with a weak D call TRBD1 (5 bases). CDR1 MNHEY and CDR2 SMNVEV come from the germline V gene (reference sequence). Trimming shortened V by 2 bases and J by 1 base, and 8 bases separated the two germline ends. This CDR3 is 15 amino acids long. The CDR3 loop reads CASSLLGLTNEKLFF. The CDR3 DNA reads TGTGCCAGCAGTTTACTGGGGCTAACTAATGAAAAACTGTTTTTT. Looking up the rest from reference TRBV27 and TRBJ1-4 gives the full variable domain: EAQVTQNPRYLITVTGKKLTVTCSQNMNHEYMSWYRQDPGLGLRQIYYSMNVEVTDKGDVPEGYKVSRKEKRNFPLILESPSPNQTSLYFCASSLLGLTNEKLFFGSGTQLSVL.